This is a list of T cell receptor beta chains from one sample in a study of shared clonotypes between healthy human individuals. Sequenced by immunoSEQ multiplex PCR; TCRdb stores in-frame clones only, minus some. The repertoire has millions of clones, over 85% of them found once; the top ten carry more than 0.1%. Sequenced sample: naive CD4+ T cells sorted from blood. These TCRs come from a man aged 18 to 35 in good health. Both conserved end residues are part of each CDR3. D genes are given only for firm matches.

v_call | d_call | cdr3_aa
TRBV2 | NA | CASRGTFTDTQYF
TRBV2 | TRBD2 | CASRPQSGVQETQYF
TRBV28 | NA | CASSLRQRRFYGYTF
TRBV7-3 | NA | CASSFGQKSETQYF
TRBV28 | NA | CASSFWDYEQYF
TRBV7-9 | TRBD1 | CASSLAGTGWNEQFF
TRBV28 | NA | CASSQGLFNEQFF
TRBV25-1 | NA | CASSEYQSPRNSPLHF
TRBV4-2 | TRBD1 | CASSLTGFEDTQYF
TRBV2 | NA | CASSGSFSNQPQHF
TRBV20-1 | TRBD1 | CSAWTGPIQYF
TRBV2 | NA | CASTGSGANVLTF
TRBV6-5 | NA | CASSSPGSYEQYF
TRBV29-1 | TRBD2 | CSVDSAGGGEQFF
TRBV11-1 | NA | CASSPRTREDTQYF
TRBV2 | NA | CASSGGLGGSGELFF
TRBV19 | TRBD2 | CASSIRRSSGYYNEQFF
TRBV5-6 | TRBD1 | CASSRQGPNTGELFF
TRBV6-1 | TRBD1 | CASSRGGTGGNTIYF
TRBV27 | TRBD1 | CASRGGTAGDQPQHF
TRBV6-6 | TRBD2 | CASSTTLAGEQYF
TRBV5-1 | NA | CASSLGSRGGFGNIQYF
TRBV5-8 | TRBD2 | CASTWGGRGDEQYF
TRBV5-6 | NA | CASSPRSMRNYGYTF
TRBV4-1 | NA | CASSPRTETSTNEKLFF
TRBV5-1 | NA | CASSLAGTKTYEQYF
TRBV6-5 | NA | CASSQNGETQYF
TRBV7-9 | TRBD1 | CASDRVETQYF
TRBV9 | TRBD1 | CASSVDAGTGVREQYF
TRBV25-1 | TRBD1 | CASSPGGAARETQYF
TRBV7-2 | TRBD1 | CASSNERGLYEQYF
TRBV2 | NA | CASSESSGALYEQYF
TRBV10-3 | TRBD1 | CAISGVDRLGETQYF
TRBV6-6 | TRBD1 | CAAGLLGTGSPLHF
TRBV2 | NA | CASSDGGHEKLFF
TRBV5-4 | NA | CASSLWEETQYF
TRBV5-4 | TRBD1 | CASSSRGQGEAETQYF
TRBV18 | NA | CASSAIQVGYSPLHF
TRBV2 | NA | CASSDGQGPKTSYGYTF
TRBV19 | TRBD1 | CASSRDRNQPQHF
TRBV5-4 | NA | CASSLDRAKLFF
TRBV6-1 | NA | CASRKYRVDEQYF
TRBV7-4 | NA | CASSSPSPQGRSYEQYF
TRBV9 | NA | CASSSEGAINSPLHF
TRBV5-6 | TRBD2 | CASSLALGLAGGTDTQYF
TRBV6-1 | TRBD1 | CASRRDRGLGETQYF
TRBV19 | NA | CASSIRSDEQFF
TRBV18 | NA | CASSPPGGSSTDTQYF
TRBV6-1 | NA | CATGEGIGYTF
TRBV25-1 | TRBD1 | CASSEALGTGADTQYF
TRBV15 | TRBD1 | CATSRVDRGLDQPQHF
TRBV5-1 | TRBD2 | CASSLDPSGRSTDTQYF
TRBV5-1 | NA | CASSLDSPNTEAFF
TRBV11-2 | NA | CASMSGQPQHF
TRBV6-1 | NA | CASRAGYQPQHF
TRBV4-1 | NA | CASSQVPQGFRNQPQHF
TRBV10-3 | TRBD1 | CAISWDRLNTEAFF
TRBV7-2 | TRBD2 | CASSLFVGTSVSSYEQYF
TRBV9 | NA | CASSPSGHSTSPLHF
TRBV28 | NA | CASIFPAGWKKTEAFF